The T cell receptor beta chain under discussion was sequenced for a study of neurological immune-mediated disorders (dated 2019 in TCRdb). Background on the whole study: The study compared peripheral blood TCR-beta repertoires of HTLV-I-associated myelopathy (HAM/TSP) patients, multiple sclerosis patients and healthy controls using UMI-based sequencing. The 95 to 120 TCR-beta libraries included longitudinal samples, technical triplicates and paired sorted CD4+ and CD8+ T-cell subsets alongside PBMC samples. Of the approximately 66 subjects in the cohort, around 15 were HAM/TSP patients, about 34 were multiple sclerosis patients, and 20 were healthy controls.

Blood bank volunteers in Maryland, USA served as the healthy controls. For unsorted PBMC libraries, 2 million PBMCs were used after storage in RNAlater at -80 degrees C until RNA extraction. Peripheral blood was subjected to Ficoll-Hypaque density gradient centrifugation to isolate PBMCs, which were then cryopreserved in liquid nitrogen. There are many counts of this clonotype. There is no known antigen for this receptor. Base qualities are not recorded, but no much larger clone differs from it by a single base. cDNA synthesis used template-switch 5'RACE with a primer carrying a 10-nucleotide random unique molecular identifier tagging each TCR transcript. Every sequencing run yielded over 180 million TCR-beta sequences covering 15-18 subjects. The RNeasy kit was used for extraction of total RNA. The KAPA Real-time Library Amplification kit was used to amplify TCR-beta VDJ regions with primers targeting the TCR constant region and the 5'RACE anchor. A first PCR added sample indexes and Illumina adaptors, and a second PCR then raised library yield. After purification with Ampure beads, the TCR product of roughly 650 bp was size-selected on a 2% E-gel SizeSelection system. Before pooling, library quality was checked on a Bioanalyzer, concentration was measured with Qubit, and libraries were quantified with the Kapa Library Quantification kit. An Illumina HiSeq 2500 sequenced the libraries paired-end 2 x 150 bp. To increase sequence diversity, roughly 24-31% phiX was spiked into each library pool. Processing in the source paper ran as follows. The quality-filtered reads were processed with the UMI-based MiGEC pipeline, whose error correction step removed more than 90% of the raw TCR sequences. VDJ genes were aligned to IMGT germline references, and each clonotype was defined by a unique CDR3 amino acid sequence together with V-J genes. VDJtools evaluated clonal expansion, Shannon diversity and CDR3 relatedness (CalcPairwiseDistances, ClusterSamples); CLCbio workbench built phylogenetic trees. A clone was classed as expanded if it had 8 or more unique UMIs, a cutoff based on coefficient-of-variation modelling across technical triplicates. TCRdb handled the public reads itself, with Q25 trimming in fastp and clone calling in MiXCR, and kept productive beta chains. Duplicate CDR3 protein sequences are folded into a single record with the most common DNA and genes. The V and J calls and clone size come from TCRdb's table, not from the authors' own analysis. A total of some 79,000 distinct CDR3 sequences appear in this sample, 13% to 15% of them only once. Clones ranked in the top ten supply roughly 6.8% of the sample.

Summary of the overall study and its limitations: TCR clonal expansion was highest in HAM/TSP patients and lowest in MS patients, with MS patients falling below even healthy controls. Across subjects, expanded clones never shared an identical CDR3 amino acid sequence, which suggests that the TCR-beta repertoires in every group were private.

The junction shows trimming of 3 bases on V and 5 bases on J, plus 5 bases between the germline ends. The CDR3, cysteine through phenylalanine, is 12 amino acids long. The DNA shown is the 36-base CDR3, in frame from base 1. The TCR originated in a woman aged 45-60 years in good health. The chain links TRBV12-3 or TRBV12-4 with TRBJ1-3; the D gene cannot be resolved reliably. Sequenced: PBMCs. The DNA reads as follows: TGTGCCAGCAGTTTTAGTCGAAACACCATATATTTT. Translated, it reads CASSFSRNTIYF.